This T cell receptor beta chain was captured by sequencing in a study of cytomegalovirus exposure and HLA in healthy donors. In the study overall: A preliminary data release comprised roughly 85 million unique TCRs obtained from HLA-typed donors. Broader study findings: Clonal expansion was found to be greater in HLA-associated TCR beta chains than in equally common others in a later analysis.

Comment on this clone: Its antigen remains unidentified.

Primers included in the PCR were 60 Vbeta and 13 Jbeta primers. The protocol was immunoSEQ multiplex PCR, while the TCRdb copy is restricted to in-frame clones and leaves out a portion. The sample carries some 110,000 clones, 65% to 80% recorded once. The donors gave bone marrow, and they were healthy. The CDR3 contains 14 residues. Losses at the gene ends were 3 bases for V and 5 bases for J; bases not matched to a gene: 2. The germline CDR1 and CDR2 sequences are SGHRS and YFSETQ. Sequenced: PBMCs. The sequence was obtained from a woman in her forties or fifties in good health and CMV-seropositive. The chain uses TRBV5-1 and TRBJ1-5, with 10 bases fitting TRBD1. CDR3 region: CASSSGQGDQPQHF. The CDR3 bases are TGCGCCAGCAGCTCAGGACAGGGGGATCAGCCCCAGCATTTT.